A single T cell receptor beta chain is shown here with its context. Its cognate antigen is unknown. CDR3 length equals 14 residues. Germline V gives CDR1 MNHEY, CDR2 SMNVEV (reference sequence). V dropped 4 bases and J dropped 2 bases, with 12 bases sitting between them. This sample is drawn from a study of OX40 agonist ivuxolimab in advanced cancers. The overall study: An agonistic human IgG2 monoclonal antibody against OX40 (CD134) was given.

The study, taken as a whole, reports: Both CD4+ and CD8+ T cell populations in blood had undergone clonal expansion by week 6 at 0.1 to 3.0 mg/kg.

The method was immunoSEQ multiplex PCR; TCRdb's version includes in-frame clones alone and lacks a portion of them. Of tens of thousands of clones in the sample, 91% were seen once. The rearrangement joins TRBV27 to TRBJ2-7; tentatively, D is TRBD1 (6 bases). Sequences were derived from CD4+ or CD8+ T cells sorted from blood, sampled in a trial of the OX40 agonist ivuxolimab. The sequence came from an adult with an advanced solid tumor such as melanoma, head and neck, liver or kidney cancer. The CDR3 loop reads CASSSQGKPYEQYF. The CDR3 DNA follows: TGTGCCAGCAGTTCCCAGGGGAAACCCTACGAGCAGTACTTC.